Below are 25 T cell receptor beta chains sequenced from a single sample in a study of T cell repertoires in cytomegalovirus infection. Via MiXCR, TCRdb re-called the reads, giving one row per CDR3 protein. The sample shows hundreds of thousands of distinct CDR3 sequences, around 11% of them seen only once. The sample consisted of PBMCs. Receptors were obtained from a human donor in good health (CMV status not recorded). Some clones in this sample may be carry-over from other donors' samples.

This clonotype occurred many times. V gene TRBV29-1 combines with J gene TRBJ1-4; D is perhaps TRBD1 (5 bases). CDR3 size: 13 residues. Trimming stripped 7 bases from V and 4 bases from J, with 13 bases between. Germline lookup yields CDR1 SQVTM and CDR2 ANQGSEA. The CDR3 sequence is CSARGGGNEKLFF. CDR3 DNA: TGCAGCGCCCGGGGGGGGGGTAATGAAAAACTGTTTTTT.

This clonotype was seen at least ten times. The chain employs TRBV7-9 and TRBJ1-3; tentative D call: TRBD1 (6 bases). CDR1 SEHNR and CDR2 FQNEAQ come from the germline V gene (reference sequence). The CDR3 totals 13 residues. The V end lost 2 bases, the J end lost 8 bases, and 10 bases lay between the germline ends. The CDR3 is CASSLQRQDTIYF. As DNA, the CDR3 is TGTGCCAGCAGCTTACAAAGACAGGACACCATATATTTT.

Ten or more counts support this clonotype. The chain joins TRBV6-1 to TRBJ1-5; 7 bases agree with TRBD1. V trimming: 5 bases; J trimming: 3 bases; junction bases outside the gene matches: 10. The CDR3 covers 16 residues. Germline lookup yields CDR1 MNHNS and CDR2 SASEGT. The CDR3 nucleotides are TGTGCCAGCAGTCTACCGGGACAGCTACCCAATCAGCCCCAGCATTTT. Translation gives CASSLPGQLPNQPQHF.

This rearrangement joins TRBV20-1 to TRBJ2-7; D is perhaps TRBD1 (5 bases). Between the trimmed V and J ends, which lost 0 bases and 0 bases, there was a span of 24 bases. The CDR3 has 19 amino acids. Germline V gene lookup returns CDR1 DFQATT and CDR2 SNEGSKA (reference sequence). The CDR3 is CSARDQINLSRGGSYEQYF. CDR3 nucleotides: TGCAGTGCTAGAGATCAGATTAATCTTTCAAGGGGCGGCTCCTACGAGCAGTACTTC.

In this sample, this clonotype turned up many times. V is TRBV5-6 and J is TRBJ2-1, with D possibly matching TRBD2 (6 bases). Germline CDR1 SGHDT, CDR2 YYEEEE. The ends were cut back, 1 base at V and 4 bases at J, with 15 bases in the middle. CDR3 size: 16 residues. CDR3 coding DNA: TGTGCCAGCAGCTTGTATGGCGGTGCGGGGTACAATGAGCAGTTCTTC. It specifies CASSLYGGAGYNEQFF.

The sample holds a few counts of this clonotype. This chain joins TRBV29-1 and TRBJ2-1; 7 bases align to TRBD2. V lost 3 bases and J lost 7; bases outside the gene matches: 12. Germline CDR1 reads SQVTM; CDR2 reads ANQGSEA. The CDR3 runs to 15 residues. The CDR3 protein is CSVEREPSLGNEQFF. In DNA form, the CDR3 reads TGCAGCGTTGAGCGGGAGCCCTCCCTGGGTAATGAGCAGTTCTTC.

In this sample, this clonotype turned up a few times. The chain is built from TRBV4-2 and TRBJ1-2, with D possibly TRBD1 on 5 matching bases. The CDR3 extends over 13 amino acids. The V end was cut by 4 bases, the J end by 6 bases, with 12 bases between. CDR1 and CDR2 from the germline V gene are LGHNA and YNFKEQ. In DNA, the CDR3 is TGTGCCAGCAGCCGGTTACAGGCGCATGGCTACACCTTC. Translation: CASSRLQAHGYTF.

This clonotype was picked up many times. This chain uses TRBV7-9 with TRBJ2-7; 16 bases line up with TRBD2. Germline V gives CDR1 SEHNR, CDR2 FQNEAQ (reference sequence). The junction had 11 bases not matched to a gene; V was cut back by 6 bases and J by 0 bases. This CDR3 has 19 amino acids. The CDR3 region has the DNA TGTGCCAGCAGTTCCACTGGGACTAGCGGGGGGGCACGCTCCTACGAGCAGTACTTC. This encodes CASSSTGTSGGARSYEQYF.

Comments on this clonotype: This may arise from a read error, as a much more abundant clone is one base away. The chain joins TRBV5-1 to TRBJ2-3, with D perhaps matching TRBD2 (7 bases). Germline loops: CDR1 SGHRS, CDR2 YFSETQ. The CDR3 has 15 amino acids. CDR3 sequence reads: CAGSFGGLITDTQYF. CDR3 bases: TGCGCCGGCAGCTTCGGGGGGCTGATCACAGATACGCAGTATTTT.

The chain links TRBV6-8 to TRBJ2-3, with 10 nucleotides matching TRBD2. Germline CDR1 MNHGY, CDR2 SAAAGT. Trimming at V came to 6 bases and at J to 6 bases, leaving 6 bases not matched to a gene. The CDR3 is 14 amino acids. The CDR3 sequence: CASREREGEDTQYF. In DNA form, the CDR3 reads TGTGCCAGCAGGGAGCGGGAGGGAGAGGATACGCAGTATTTT.

This clonotype occurred many times. This sequence joins TRBV10-3 and TRBJ1-1, with TRBD1 matching over 7 bases. The V gene end was trimmed by 2 bases and the J gene end by 1 base; junction bases not matched to a gene: 4. Germline assignment: CDR1 ENHRY and CDR2 SYGVKD. This CDR3 is 15 amino acids long. CDR3 residues: CAISERDSPNTEAFF. The CDR3 coding sequence is TGTGCCATCAGTGAGAGGGACAGTCCGAACACTGAAGCTTTCTTT.

This clonotype occurred many times. At one boundary the junction diverges from the germline segment, which might be a read error. This chain joins TRBV20-1 and TRBJ1-5; D is perhaps TRBD1 (5 bases). Germline V CDR1 and CDR2: DFQATT, SNEGSKA (reference sequence). The CDR3 is 14 amino acids. CDR3 loop: CSARVRGYNQPQHF. The CDR3 nucleotides are TGCAGTGCAAGAGTACGGGGCTACAATCAGCCCCAGCATTTT.

There are many counts of this clonotype. The CDR3 DNA sequence: TGTGCCAGCTCACCGAGGCAAGAGGGGACCCAGCAGTACTTC. It translates to CASSPRQEGTQQYF. The chain carries TRBV18 and TRBJ2-7; possibly TRBD1 or TRBD2 for D (5 bases each). The CDR3 has 14 amino acids. The germline V gene encodes CDR1 KGHSH and CDR2 LQKENI. V was shortened by 3 bases and J by 8 bases, with 17 bases between the two germline ends.

This clonotype occurred a few times. V usage is TRBV28 and J usage is TRBJ2-5; D remains ambiguous. The CDR3 consists of 16 residues. Looked up from germline, CDR1 is MDHEN and CDR2 is SYDVKM. The ends were cut back, 1 base at V and 1 base at J, with 13 bases in the middle. The chain's CDR3 is CASSLLGRVIQETQYF. The CDR3 DNA is TGTGCCAGCAGTTTATTAGGTCGAGTCATCCAAGAGACCCAGTACTTC.

This chain links TRBV19 with TRBJ2-7; 8 nucleotides align to TRBD1. Germline CDR1 LNHDA, CDR2 SQIVND (reference sequence). CDR3 length equals 13 residues. Trimming removed 7 bases from V and 2 bases from J; junction bases left unmatched: 4. The CDR3 protein is CASKGQGTYEQYF. The CDR3 nucleotides are TGTGCCAGTAAAGGACAGGGAACCTACGAGCAGTACTTC.

At least ten counts were recorded for this clonotype. This chain joins TRBV7-3 and TRBJ2-4; TRBD2 agrees at 9 bases. Germline CDR1 SGHTA, CDR2 FQGTGA. The CDR3 covers 19 residues. V was clipped by 5 bases and J by 0 bases; unmatched bases: 14. As DNA, the CDR3 is TGTGCCAGCAGCCTAGCGGGACATACTTTATCACTAGCCAAAAACATTCAGTACTTC. Its translation is CASSLAGHTLSLAKNIQYF.

In this sample, this clonotype turned up a few times. The rearrangement links TRBV19 to TRBJ1-5; D is perhaps TRBD1 (6 bases). The length of the CDR3 is 15 residues. CDR1 and CDR2 from the germline V gene are LNHDA and SQIVND (reference sequence). The V and J ends lost 2 bases and 6 bases respectively, with 14 bases between them. The CDR3 bases are TGTGCCAGTAGTATAATCGCAGGGGCGGGTCAGCCCCAGCATTTT. It specifies CASSIIAGAGQPQHF.

This clonotype came up many times. This sequence joins TRBV10-3 and TRBJ2-1; D not resolved. Germline CDR1 is ENHRY and CDR2 is SYGVKD. V lost 4 bases to trimming and J lost 2 bases, with 18 bases between them. The length of the CDR3 is 17 residues. CDR3 amino acids: CAISALSYRRTYNEQFF. In DNA form, the CDR3 reads TGTGCCATCAGTGCCCTCTCCTACCGTCGTACCTACAATGAGCAGTTCTTC.

This clonotype was detected ten times or more. The chain employs TRBV23-1 and TRBJ2-7, with 7 bases lining up with TRBD1. TRBV23-1 is assigned to the ORF class and has an uncertain function. This CDR3 contains 15 residues. Trimming took 2 bases from V and 2 from J; bases not matched to a gene: 6. CDR3 sequence: CASSQPDRPTYEQYF. The CDR3 DNA sequence: TGCGCCAGCAGTCAACCGGACAGGCCCACCTACGAGCAGTACTTC.

This chain connects TRBV27 to TRBJ2-3, with a weak D call TRBD2 (5 bases). Deletions cut 1 base from V and 5 bases from J, with 19 bases between. Germline assignment: CDR1 MNHEY and CDR2 SMNVEV (reference sequence). The CDR3 contains 17 residues. CDR3 sequence reads: CASSLWDPGYTRDTQYF. The DNA for the CDR3 is TGTGCCAGCAGTTTATGGGATCCGGGGTACACCAGAGATACGCAGTATTTT.

This clonotype has more than one count but fewer than ten. This chain connects TRBV27 to TRBJ1-6; tentatively, D is TRBD1 (6 bases). This CDR3 is 15 amino acids long. V shed 5 bases and J shed 6 bases, with 14 bases lying between them. From germline, CDR1 is MNHEY and CDR2 SMNVEV (reference sequence). This chain's CDR3 is CASSGGLPVNSPLHF. For the CDR3, the DNA is TGTGCCAGCAGTGGGGGGCTGCCGGTTAATTCACCCCTCCACTTT.

This clonotype was seen only a few times. This chain joins TRBV2 and TRBJ2-5, with a possible D match to TRBD2 (6 bases). Germline V CDR1 and CDR2: SNHLY, FYNNEI. This CDR3 region has 15 residues. Trimming pared 2 bases from V and 4 bases from J, leaving 14 bases between. The CDR3 nucleotides read TGTGCCAGCAGTGAACTGGGGGGTTCCCCAGAGACCCAGTACTTC. Translation: CASSELGGSPETQYF.

This clonotype has a count of ten or more. The V call is TRBV5-4, the J call TRBJ1-2, with D uncertain. The germline V gene encodes CDR1 SGHNT and CDR2 YYREEE (reference sequence). Trimming removed 4 bases from V and 1 base from J, with 11 bases in between. This CDR3 has 14 residues. The CDR3 loop is CASSRGIDNYGYTF. CDR3 sequence (DNA): TGTGCCAGCAGCCGCGGGATCGATAACTATGGCTACACCTTC.

Many counts were recorded for this clonotype. The chain uses TRBV2 and TRBJ1-2, with D tentatively TRBD1 (6 bases). Germline lookup yields CDR1 SNHLY and CDR2 FYNNEI. The germline V and J ends were trimmed by 6 bases and 6 bases, with 11 bases remaining between them. The CDR3 is made up of 12 amino acids. Here the CDR3 reads CASRVQGDGYTF. DNA of the CDR3: TGTGCCAGCAGGGTACAGGGCGATGGCTACACCTTC.

This clonotype occurred many times. The genes are TRBV5-6 and TRBJ1-5; TRBD1 is a possible D gene (5 bases). The germline V and J ends were trimmed by 5 bases and 5 bases, with 14 bases remaining between them. The CDR3 sequence is 14 residues long. Germline V gene sequence: CDR1 SGHDT, CDR2 YYEEEE. CDR3 DNA sequence: TGTGCCAGCAGTTCCGGGCCCAGGGATCAGCCCCAGCATTTT. Its protein product is CASSSGPRDQPQHF. The entire variable domain, with the rest obtained from reference TRBV5-6 and TRBJ1-5, is as follows: DAGVTQSPTHLIKTRGQQVTLRCSPKSGHDTVSWYQQALGQGPQFIFQYYEEEERQRGNFPDRFSGHQFPNYSSELNVNALLLGDSALYLCASSSGPRDQPQHFGDGTRLSIL.